This TCR beta chain was identified during a study of blood T cell repertoires in COVID-19. Seattle's enrolled individuals joined amid active infection and were then monitored longitudinally. The authors' processing: Reference gene primer amplification yielded estimated nucleated cell counts. Profiled with immunoSEQ multiplex PCR; TCRdb holds only in-frame clones, not every one. The D gene and trimming were derived from the DNA, and the V and J assignments and clone size from that table. Of around 270,000 clones in the sample, 65% to 85% are singletons; the top ten hold 15% to 19%. There are 16 residues in the CDR3. With V trimmed by 4 bases and J by 2 bases, 8 bases remained unmatched. Germline CDR1 and CDR2: SGHAT and FQNNGV.

J is TRBJ1-1 and V is TRBV11-2; 9 bases fit TRBD1. The sample taken for sequencing was peripheral blood. The receptor comes from a person between 65 and 79 years old with COVID-19, enrolled during active disease. Here the CDR3 reads CASSSYGTGTNTEAFF. DNA of the CDR3: TGTGCCAGCAGCTCCTACGGGACAGGGACAAACACTGAAGCTTTCTTT.